A single sample is the source of the 2 T cell receptor beta chains below, sequenced in a study of T cell repertoires in cytomegalovirus infection. TCRdb ran MiXCR on the reads and lists one entry per CDR3 protein. The table records approximately 500,000 distinct CDR3 sequences, 16% of them present only once. Sequenced material: CD8+ T cells from PBMCs. These receptors were collected from a human donor in good health (CMV status not recorded). Some clones in this sample may be carry-over from other donors' samples.

This clonotype was seen many times. J is TRBJ2-2 and V is TRBV6-1; D gene unclear. Germline CDR1 MNHNS, CDR2 SASEGT. The CDR3 has 16 residues. The ends were cut back, 2 bases at V and 1 base at J, with 11 bases in the middle. The CDR3 region has the DNA TGTGCCAGCAGTGAATATGTGGGCCTGAACACCGGGGAGCTGTTTTTT. Translating it yields CASSEYVGLNTGELFF.

A word on this clonotype: With a much larger clone just one base away, this may be a read error. This CDR3 is missing its conserved last phenylalanine or tryptophan, likely due to a read error. The chain joins TRBV15 to TRBJ2-5; 8 bases agree with TRBD1. The CDR3 is 16 amino acids. CDR1 and CDR2 (germline): LNHNV, YYDKDF (reference sequence). J gave up 5 bases and V 1 base, and 9 bases lay outside the gene matches. CDR3 region: CATSRGVGQGEETQYL. In DNA form, the CDR3 reads TGTGCCACCAGCAGAGGTGTCGGACAGGGAGAGGAGACCCAGTACTTA.